The text below deals with one T cell receptor (beta chain). Cohorts were determined from participant-reported clinical history. In Cohort 3, a recovered donor had either two negative PCRs, clearance, or symptom resolution. This entry is derived from a study of blood T cell repertoires in COVID-19. As for the study in general: From the United States, Italy and Spain came samples of acute and convalescent COVID-19. Sources were T cells, B-cell-depleted T cells, or PBMCs; the material itself was cDNA or gDNA.

Only in-frame clones appear in the TCRdb table, and some are missing; sequencing was by immunoSEQ multiplex PCR. This table has a few hundred thousand clones, around 82% appearing once. The TCR sequence derives from a man in his fifties who had recovered from COVID-19. The sequenced material came from PBMCs or T cells enriched from blood (not recorded which).

In nucleotides, the CDR3 is TGTGCCATCCAGAGAGGCAACACCGGGGAGCTGTTTTTT. This gives the protein CAIQRGNTGELFF. The rearrangement joins TRBV12-3 or TRBV12-4 to TRBJ2-2, with D unclear. The CDR3 covers 13 residues. V lost 10 bases and J lost 2, with 11 bases in between.